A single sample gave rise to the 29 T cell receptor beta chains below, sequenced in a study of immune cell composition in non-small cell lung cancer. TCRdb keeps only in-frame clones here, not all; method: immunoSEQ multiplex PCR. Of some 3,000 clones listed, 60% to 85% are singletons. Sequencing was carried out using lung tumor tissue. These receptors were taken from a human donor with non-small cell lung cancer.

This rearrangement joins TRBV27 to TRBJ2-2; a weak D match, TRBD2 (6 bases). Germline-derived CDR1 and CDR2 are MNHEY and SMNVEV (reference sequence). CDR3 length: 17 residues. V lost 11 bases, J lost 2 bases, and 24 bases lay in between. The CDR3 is CAAASEAPSYNTGELFF. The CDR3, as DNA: TGTGCCGCGGCTAGCGAAGCACCTTCTTACAACACCGGGGAGCTGTTTTTT.

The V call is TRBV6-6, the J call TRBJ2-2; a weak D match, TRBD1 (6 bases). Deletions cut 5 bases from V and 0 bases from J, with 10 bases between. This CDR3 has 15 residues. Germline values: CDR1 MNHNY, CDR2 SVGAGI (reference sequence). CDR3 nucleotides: TGTGCCAGCAGTCCAGGGGTCTCGAACACCGGGGAGCTGTTTTTT. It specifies CASSPGVSNTGELFF.

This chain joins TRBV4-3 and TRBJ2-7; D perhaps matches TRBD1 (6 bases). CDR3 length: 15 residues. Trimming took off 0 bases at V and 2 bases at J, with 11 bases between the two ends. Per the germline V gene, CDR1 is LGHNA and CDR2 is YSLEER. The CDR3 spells CASSQDWPGAYEQYF. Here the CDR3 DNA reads TGCGCCAGCAGCCAAGACTGGCCAGGGGCCTACGAGCAGTACTTC.

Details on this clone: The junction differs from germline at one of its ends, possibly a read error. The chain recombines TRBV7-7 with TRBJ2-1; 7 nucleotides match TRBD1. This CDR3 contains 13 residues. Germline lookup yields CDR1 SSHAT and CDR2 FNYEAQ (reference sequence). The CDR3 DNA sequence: TGTGCTAGCAGCTTAGACAGGGCCCATGAGCAGTTCTTC. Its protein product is CASSLDRAHEQFF. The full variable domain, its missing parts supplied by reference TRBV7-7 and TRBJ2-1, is GAGVSQSPRYKVTKRGQDVTLRCDPISSHATLYWYQQALGQGPEFLTYFNYEAQPDKSGLPSDRFSAERPEGSISTLTIQRTEQRDSAMYRCASSLDRAHEQFFGPGTRLTVL.

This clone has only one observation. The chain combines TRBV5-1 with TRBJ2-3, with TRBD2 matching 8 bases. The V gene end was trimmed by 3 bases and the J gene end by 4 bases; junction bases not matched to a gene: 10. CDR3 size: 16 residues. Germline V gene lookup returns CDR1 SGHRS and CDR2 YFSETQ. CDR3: CASSSGLQGLADTQYF. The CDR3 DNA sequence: TGCGCCAGCAGCTCCGGCCTCCAGGGACTAGCAGATACGCAGTATTTT.

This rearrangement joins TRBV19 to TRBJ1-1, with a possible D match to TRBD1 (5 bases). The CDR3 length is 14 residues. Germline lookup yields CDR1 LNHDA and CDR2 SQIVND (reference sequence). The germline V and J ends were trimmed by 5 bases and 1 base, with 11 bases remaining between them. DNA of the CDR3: TGTGCCAGTAGTCCTCGGACAAGGAACACTGAAGCTTTCTTT. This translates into CASSPRTRNTEAFF.

The CDR3 DNA follows: TGTGCCATCAGAGGGACTAGCGTAGATACGCAGTATTTT. Encoded protein: CAIRGTSVDTQYF. J is TRBJ2-3 and V is TRBV10-3; TRBD2 aligns across 10 bases. V shed 6 bases and J 5 bases; nucleotides not matched to a gene: 2. Germline values: CDR1 ENHRY, CDR2 SYGVKD. The CDR3 has 13 residues.

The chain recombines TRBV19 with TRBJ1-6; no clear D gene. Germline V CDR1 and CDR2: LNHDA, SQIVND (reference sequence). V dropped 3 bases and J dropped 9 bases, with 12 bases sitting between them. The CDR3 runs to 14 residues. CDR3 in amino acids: CASSMREVGSPLHF. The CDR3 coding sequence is TGTGCCAGTAGTATGAGGGAGGTGGGTTCACCCCTCCACTTT.

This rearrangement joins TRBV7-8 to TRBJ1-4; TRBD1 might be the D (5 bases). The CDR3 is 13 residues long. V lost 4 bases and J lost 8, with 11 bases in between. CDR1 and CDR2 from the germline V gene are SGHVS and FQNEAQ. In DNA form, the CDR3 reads TGTGCCAGCAGCTATAACAGACAGGAAAAACTGTTTTTT. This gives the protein CASSYNRQEKLFF. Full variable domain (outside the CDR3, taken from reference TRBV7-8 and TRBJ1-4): GAGVSQSPRYKVAKRGQDVALRCDPISGHVSLFWYQQALGQGPEFLTYFQNEAQLDKSGLPSDRFFAERPEGSVSTLKIQRTQQEDSAVYLCASSYNRQEKLFFGSGTQLSVL.

The CDR3 sequence is CASREATDTQYF. The CDR3 DNA follows: TGCGCCAGCAGAGAAGCCACAGATACGCAGTATTTT. The chain couples TRBV10-2 to TRBJ2-3; D is unresolved. The CDR3 covers 12 residues. The germline gives CDR1 WSHSY, CDR2 SAAADI. Between the trimmed V and J ends, which lost 6 bases and 2 bases, there was a span of 6 bases.

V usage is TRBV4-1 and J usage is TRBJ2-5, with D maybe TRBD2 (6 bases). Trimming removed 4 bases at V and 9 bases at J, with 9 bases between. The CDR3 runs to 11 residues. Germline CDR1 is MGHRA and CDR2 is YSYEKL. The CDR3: CASSLSGAQYF. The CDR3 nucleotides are TGCGCCAGCAGCCTCTCGGGGGCCCAGTACTTC.

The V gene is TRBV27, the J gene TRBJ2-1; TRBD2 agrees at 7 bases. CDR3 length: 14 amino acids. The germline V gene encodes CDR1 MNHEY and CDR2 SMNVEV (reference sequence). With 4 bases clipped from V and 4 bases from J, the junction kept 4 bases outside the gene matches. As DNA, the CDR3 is TGTGCCAGCAGTTCCTCGGGACTATACAATGAGCAGTTCTTC. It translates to CASSSSGLYNEQFF.

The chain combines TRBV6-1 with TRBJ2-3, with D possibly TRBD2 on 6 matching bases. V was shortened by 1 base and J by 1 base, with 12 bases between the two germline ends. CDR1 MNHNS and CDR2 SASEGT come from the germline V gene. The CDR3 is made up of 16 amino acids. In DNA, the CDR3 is TGTGCCAGCAGTGAAGGGTCCGGGGGAGGCACAGATACGCAGTATTTT. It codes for CASSEGSGGGTDTQYF.

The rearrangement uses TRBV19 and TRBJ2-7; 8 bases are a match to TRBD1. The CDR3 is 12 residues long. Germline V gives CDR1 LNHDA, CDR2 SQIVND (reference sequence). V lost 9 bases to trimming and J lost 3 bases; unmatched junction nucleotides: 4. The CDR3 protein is CASGQGIYEQYF. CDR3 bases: TGTGCCAGCGGACAGGGAATCTACGAGCAGTACTTC.

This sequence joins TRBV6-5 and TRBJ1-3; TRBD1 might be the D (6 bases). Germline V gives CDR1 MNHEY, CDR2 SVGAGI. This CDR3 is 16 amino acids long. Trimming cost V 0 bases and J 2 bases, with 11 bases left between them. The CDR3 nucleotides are TGTGCCAGCAGTTACTCCCTTGCAGGGGCTGGAAACACCATATATTTT. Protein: CASSYSLAGAGNTIYF.

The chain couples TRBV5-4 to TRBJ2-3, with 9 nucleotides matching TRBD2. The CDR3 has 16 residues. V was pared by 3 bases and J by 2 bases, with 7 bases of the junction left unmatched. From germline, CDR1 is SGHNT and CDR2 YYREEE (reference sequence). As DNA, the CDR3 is TGTGCCAGCAGCTGGGAGGGCGGGGGGGTCACAGATACGCAGTATTTT. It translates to CASSWEGGGVTDTQYF.

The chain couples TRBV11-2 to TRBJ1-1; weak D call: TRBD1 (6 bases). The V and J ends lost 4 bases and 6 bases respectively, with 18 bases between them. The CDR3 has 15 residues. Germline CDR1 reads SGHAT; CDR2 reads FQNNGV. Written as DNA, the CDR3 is TGTGCCAGCAGCTCAGCGGGGGCCGGTAAGGCTGAAGCTTTCTTT. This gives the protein CASSSAGAGKAEAFF.

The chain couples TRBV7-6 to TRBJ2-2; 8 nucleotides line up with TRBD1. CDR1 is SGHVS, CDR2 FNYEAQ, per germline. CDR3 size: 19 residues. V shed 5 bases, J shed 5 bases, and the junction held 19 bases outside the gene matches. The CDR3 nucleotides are TGTGCCAGCAGCCTAGTTTTTGGTGGGACAGGTACAGAGACCGGGGAGCTGTTTTTT. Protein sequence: CASSLVFGGTGTETGELFF. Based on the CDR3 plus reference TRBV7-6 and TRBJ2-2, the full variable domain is GAGVSQSPRYKVTKRGQDVALRCDPISGHVSLYWYRQALGQGPEFLTYFNYEAQQDKSGLPNDRFSAERPEGSISTLTIQRTEQRDSAMYRCASSLVFGGTGTETGELFFGEGSRLTVL.

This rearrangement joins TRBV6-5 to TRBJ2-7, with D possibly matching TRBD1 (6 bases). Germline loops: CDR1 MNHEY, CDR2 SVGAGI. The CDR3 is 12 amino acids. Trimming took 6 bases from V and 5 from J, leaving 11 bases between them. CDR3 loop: CASSPDSNEQYF. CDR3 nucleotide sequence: TGTGCCAGCAGCCCGGACAGTAACGAGCAGTACTTC.

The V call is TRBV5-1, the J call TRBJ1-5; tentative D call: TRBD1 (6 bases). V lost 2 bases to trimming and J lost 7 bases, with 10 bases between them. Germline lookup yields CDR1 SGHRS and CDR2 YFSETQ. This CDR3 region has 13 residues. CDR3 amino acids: CASSFEGDQPQHF. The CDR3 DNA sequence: TGCGCCAGCAGCTTTGAGGGGGACCAGCCCCAGCATTTT.

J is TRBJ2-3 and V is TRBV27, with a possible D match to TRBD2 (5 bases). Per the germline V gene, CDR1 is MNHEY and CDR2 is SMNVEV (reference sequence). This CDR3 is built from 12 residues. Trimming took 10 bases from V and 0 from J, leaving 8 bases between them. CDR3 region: CATWTSTDTQYF. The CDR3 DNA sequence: TGTGCCACCTGGACTAGCACAGATACGCAGTATTTT.

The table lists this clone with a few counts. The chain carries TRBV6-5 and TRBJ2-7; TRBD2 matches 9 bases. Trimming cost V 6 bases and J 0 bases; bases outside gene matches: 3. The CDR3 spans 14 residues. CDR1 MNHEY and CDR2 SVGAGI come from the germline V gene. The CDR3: CASRETSGSYEQYF. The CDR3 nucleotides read TGTGCCAGCAGGGAGACTAGCGGCTCCTACGAGCAGTACTTC.

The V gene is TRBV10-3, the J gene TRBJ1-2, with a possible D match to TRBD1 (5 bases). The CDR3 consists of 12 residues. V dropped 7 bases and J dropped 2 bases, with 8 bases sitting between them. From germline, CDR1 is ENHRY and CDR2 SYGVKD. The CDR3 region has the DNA TGTGCCATCACACCAGGGAACTATGGCTACACCTTC. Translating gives CAITPGNYGYTF.

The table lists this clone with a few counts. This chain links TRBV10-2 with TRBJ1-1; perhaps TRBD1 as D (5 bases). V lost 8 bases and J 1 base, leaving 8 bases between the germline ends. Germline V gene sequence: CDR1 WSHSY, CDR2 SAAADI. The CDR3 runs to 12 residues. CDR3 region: CASFQGNTEAFF. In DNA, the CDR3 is TGCGCCAGCTTTCAGGGGAACACTGAAGCTTTCTTT.

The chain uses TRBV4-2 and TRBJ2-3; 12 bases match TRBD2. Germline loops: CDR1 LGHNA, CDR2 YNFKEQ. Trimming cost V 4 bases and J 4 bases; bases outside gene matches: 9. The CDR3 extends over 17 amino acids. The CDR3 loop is CASSRSLAGGGADTQYF. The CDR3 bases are TGTGCCAGCAGCCGGTCACTAGCGGGGGGTGGAGCAGATACGCAGTATTTT.

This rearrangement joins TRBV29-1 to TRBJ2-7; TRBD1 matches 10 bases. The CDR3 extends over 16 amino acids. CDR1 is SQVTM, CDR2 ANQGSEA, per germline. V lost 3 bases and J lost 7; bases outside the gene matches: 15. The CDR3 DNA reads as TGCAGCGTTGAGAACCCGACAGGGGGCGCGAAGGGGGAGCAGTACTTC. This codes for CSVENPTGGAKGEQYF.

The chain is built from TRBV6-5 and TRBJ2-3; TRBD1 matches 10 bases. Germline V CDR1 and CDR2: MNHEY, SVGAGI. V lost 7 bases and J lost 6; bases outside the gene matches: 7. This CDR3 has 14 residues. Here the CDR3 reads CASKLTGGYDTQYF. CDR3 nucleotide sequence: TGTGCCAGCAAACTGACAGGGGGCTACGATACGCAGTATTTT.

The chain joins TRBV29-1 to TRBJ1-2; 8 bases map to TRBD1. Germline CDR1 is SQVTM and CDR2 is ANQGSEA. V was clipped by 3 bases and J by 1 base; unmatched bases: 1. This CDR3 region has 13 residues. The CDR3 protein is CSVDRGLNYGYTF. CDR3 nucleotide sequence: TGCAGCGTTGACAGGGGGCTTAACTATGGCTACACCTTC.

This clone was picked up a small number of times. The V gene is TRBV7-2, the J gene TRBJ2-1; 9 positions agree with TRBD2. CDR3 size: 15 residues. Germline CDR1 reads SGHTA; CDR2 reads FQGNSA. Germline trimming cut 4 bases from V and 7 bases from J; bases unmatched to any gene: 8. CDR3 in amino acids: CASSSLHSGGNEQFF. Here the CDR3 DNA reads TGTGCCAGCAGCTCCCTTCATAGCGGGGGTAATGAGCAGTTCTTC.